Following are 22 T cell receptor beta chains from one sample sequenced in a study of blood T cells in healthy people across ages. Through a sample-barcoded 5' primer and a J-beta primer mix, a second PCR was run for about 6 to 12 cycles. Each CDR3 protein gets one entry after TCRdb re-called the 5' RACE reads with MiXCR. The table shows over 1,200,000 distinct CDR3 sequences, with approximately 59% occurring only once. Sequencing input: blood. Receptors originate from a man between 18 and 29 years old in good health.

As for this clonotype: Relative to the germline gene, one junction end is altered; a read error may explain this. The chain carries TRBV7-9 and TRBJ2-6; D could derive from TRBD1 or TRBD2 (5 bases each). CDR1 and CDR2 from the germline V gene are SEHNR and FQNEAQ (reference sequence). The CDR3 runs 17 residues. The CDR3 is CASSLDGIQLGANVPTF. CDR3 nucleotide sequence: TGTGCCAGCAGCTTAGATGGTATCCAGCTCGGGGCCAACGTCCCGACTTTC.

This clonotype was observed a few times. The J gene is TRBJ2-7, the V gene TRBV29-1, with D tentatively TRBD1 (6 bases). Trimming took 2 bases from V and 5 from J, leaving 22 bases between them. The CDR3 consists of 16 residues. The germline V gene has CDR1 SQVTM and CDR2 ANQGSEA. CDR3 amino acids: CSVEIPQGLTQNEQYF. The CDR3 DNA is TGCAGCGTTGAAATTCCCCAGGGGCTAACGCAAAACGAGCAGTACTTC.

This rearrangement joins TRBV12-3 or TRBV12-4 to TRBJ2-5; a possible D gene is TRBD1 (5 bases). V was pared by 6 bases and J by 1 base, with 9 bases between. The CDR3 has 13 amino acids. The CDR3 spells CASRRQLQETQYF. In DNA, the CDR3 is TGTGCCAGCAGGCGACAGCTCCAAGAGACCCAGTACTTC.

This chain uses TRBV4-1 with TRBJ1-5, with D maybe TRBD1 (5 bases). This CDR3 is 14 amino acids long. V shed 1 base and J shed 4 bases, with 8 bases lying between them. Per the germline V gene, CDR1 is MGHRA and CDR2 is YSYEKL. The CDR3 protein is CASSQGPGNQPQHF. CDR3 nucleotide sequence: TGCGCCAGCAGCCAAGGGCCAGGGAATCAGCCCCAGCATTTT.

The J gene is TRBJ2-1, the V gene TRBV7-8; 8 nucleotides align to TRBD2. V shed 3 bases, J shed 9 bases, and the junction held 10 bases outside the gene matches. The CDR3 sequence is 15 residues long. The germline V gene has CDR1 SGHVS and CDR2 FQNEAQ. In DNA form, the CDR3 reads TGTGCCAGCAGCTTCCCCGGGGGGGGAAACTTTGAGCAGTTCTTC. Its translation: CASSFPGGGNFEQFF.

The rearrangement links TRBV2 to TRBJ2-5, with 8 bases fitting TRBD2. After removal of 4 bases from V and 1 base from J, the junction contained 11 bases not matched to a gene. There are 17 residues in the CDR3. The germline gives CDR1 SNHLY, CDR2 FYNNEI. Written as DNA, the CDR3 is TGTGCCAGCAGTGTTCGGTATGGAGCGGGGGTCCAAGAGACCCAGTACTTC. Protein product: CASSVRYGAGVQETQYF.

The chain recombines TRBV11-2 with TRBJ2-5, with D unclear. The J call may be faulty, since TRBJ2-7 better matches the DNA end. The length of the CDR3 is 14 residues. The germline gives CDR1 SGHAT, CDR2 FQNNGV. The CDR3 coding sequence is TGTGCCAGCAGCTTAGGCCTGACTGGCTACGAGCAGTACTTC. Translating gives CASSLGLTGYEQYF.

This clonotype was counted a single time. The V and J genes are TRBV9 and TRBJ1-2; the match to TRBD1 covers 8 bases. There are 14 residues in the CDR3. After removal of 3 bases from V and 8 bases from J, the junction contained 9 bases not matched to a gene. Germline V gene lookup returns CDR1 SGDLS and CDR2 YYNGEE. DNA of the CDR3: TGTGCCAGCAGCGCCGGACAGGGACCGGAAGGCTACACCTTC. Its translation is CASSAGQGPEGYTF.

V and J are TRBV29-1 and TRBJ2-7; D is ambiguous. V lost 4 bases and J 0 bases, leaving 10 bases between the germline ends. In germline, CDR1 is SQVTM, CDR2 ANQGSEA. CDR3 length: 13 amino acids. The CDR3 spells CSVGGIDSYEQYF. CDR3 nucleotide sequence: TGCAGCGTTGGTGGAATAGACTCCTACGAGCAGTACTTC.

The V call is TRBV20-1, the J call TRBJ2-1, with D possibly matching TRBD1 (6 bases). The CDR3 loop spans 13 amino acids. The germline gives CDR1 DFQATT, CDR2 SNEGSKA (reference sequence). V lost 7 bases and J 2 bases, leaving 12 bases between the germline ends. CDR3 nucleotide sequence: TGCAGTGTTATCCGGGACACCTACAATGAGCAGTTCTTC. It yields the protein CSVIRDTYNEQFF.

This clonotype has more than one count but fewer than ten. The chain combines TRBV7-2 with TRBJ2-3; D gene ambiguous. V gave up 5 bases and J gave up 10 bases, with 19 bases separating them. The germline V gene has CDR1 SGHTA and CDR2 FQGNSA. This CDR3 spans 14 amino acids. In DNA form, the CDR3 reads TGTGCCAGCAGCCGGTTTGACTCAGGTAGCCCGCAGTATTTT. Encoded protein: CASSRFDSGSPQYF.

The CDR3 sequence is CASSLYGEVADTQYF. CDR3 coding DNA: TGTGCCAGCAGCTTATATGGGGAAGTCGCGGATACGCAGTATTTT. The J gene is TRBJ2-3, the V gene TRBV11-1; unclear D gene. V was cut by 2 bases and J by 6 bases, with 15 bases left in between. The germline V gene has CDR1 SGHAT and CDR2 FQDESV (reference sequence). The CDR3 length is 15 residues.

The chain links TRBV11-2 to TRBJ2-1; D not certain. Germline V gene data show CDR1 as SGHAT and CDR2 as FQNNGV. The germline V and J ends were trimmed by 5 bases and 10 bases, with 18 bases remaining between them. The CDR3 spans 14 residues. For the CDR3, the DNA is TGTGCCAGCAGCCCATCCCCTCGGAGTGGGGAGCAGTTCTTC. Its translation is CASSPSPRSGEQFF.

The chain couples TRBV7-2 to TRBJ2-3; 13 nucleotides align to TRBD2. The CDR3 totals 19 residues. CDR1 is SGHTA and CDR2 is FQGNSA in the germline V gene. V gave up 3 bases and J gave up 1 base; unmatched junction bases: 10. CDR3 in amino acids: CASSLSGLAGSVGTDTQYF. CDR3 DNA: TGTGCCAGCAGCTTGTCGGGACTAGCGGGGTCCGTAGGCACAGATACGCAGTATTTT.

This clonotype has only one observation. V gene TRBV7-2 combines with J gene TRBJ2-7, with D possibly TRBD2 on 6 matching bases. Germline CDR1 reads SGHTA; CDR2 reads FQGNSA. The CDR3 has 15 amino acids. V was shortened by 1 base and J by 2 bases, with 12 bases between the two germline ends. The CDR3 nucleotides are TGTGCCAGCAGCTTAGAGGGACTCCAAGCCTACGAGCAGTACTTC. Amino acids: CASSLEGLQAYEQYF.

V and J are TRBV7-9 and TRBJ1-2; 7 nucleotides match TRBD1. There are 13 residues in the CDR3. Looked up from germline, CDR1 is SEHNR and CDR2 is FQNEAQ (reference sequence). V shed 5 bases, J shed 5 bases, and the junction held 5 bases outside the gene matches. The CDR3 protein is CASSRNRGYGYTF. The CDR3 region has the DNA TGTGCCAGCAGCCGCAACAGGGGTTATGGCTACACCTTC.

The rearrangement uses TRBV6-5 and TRBJ2-7; no clear D gene. The CDR3 is 9 residues long. V lost 9 bases to trimming and J lost 7 bases, with 7 bases between them. Germline lookup yields CDR1 MNHEY and CDR2 SVGAGI. The CDR3 nucleotides are TGTGCCAGGGGCCGAGAGCAGTACTTC. Translated: CARGREQYF.

This clonotype was seen a handful of times. This chain links TRBV14 with TRBJ2-5; TRBD2 agrees at 15 bases. J lost 4 bases, V lost 0 bases, and 9 bases had no gene match. This CDR3 is built from 19 residues. Per the germline V gene, CDR1 is SGHDN and CDR2 is FVKESK. As DNA, the CDR3 is TGTGCCAGCAGCCAAGATCCGGGACTAGCGGGAGGTCGGTCAGAGACCCAGTACTTC. It is translated as CASSQDPGLAGGRSETQYF.

This clonotype occurred a few times. The chain employs TRBV14 and TRBJ1-2, with 10 bases identical to TRBD1. In germline, CDR1 is SGHDN, CDR2 FVKESK. J lost 6 bases, V lost 5 bases, and 3 bases had no gene match. The CDR3 has 13 amino acids. The CDR3 bases are TGTGCCAGCAGCGTCGGACAGGGGGATGGCTACACCTTC. The encoded protein is CASSVGQGDGYTF.

The chain carries TRBV4-1 and TRBJ1-1; D might be TRBD1 (5 bases). V was pared by 1 base and J by 2 bases, with 11 bases between. The CDR3 is made up of 15 amino acids. Germline V CDR1 and CDR2: MGHRA, YSYEKL. Here the CDR3 reads CASSQGDPLNTEAFF. The CDR3 bases are TGCGCCAGCAGCCAAGGGGACCCCCTTAACACTGAAGCTTTCTTT.

There are a few counts of this clonotype. The chain links TRBV7-9 to TRBJ1-2; the D gene is possibly TRBD1 (6 bases). The CDR3 is 16 amino acids. CDR1 SEHNR and CDR2 FQNEAQ come from the germline V gene (reference sequence). Trimming took off 6 bases at V and 8 bases at J, with 25 bases between the two ends. CDR3 residues: CASSIGGPDSSHGYTF. CDR3 DNA sequence: TGTGCCAGCAGTATAGGGGGGCCAGACAGTTCTCACGGCTACACCTTC.

V gene TRBV7-9 combines with J gene TRBJ1-2; no reliable D call. This CDR3 contains 12 residues. Trimming stripped 8 bases from V and 6 bases from J, with 13 bases between. Germline loops: CDR1 SEHNR, CDR2 FQNEAQ (reference sequence). The CDR3 sequence: CASGRGVNGYTF. CDR3 DNA sequence: TGTGCCAGCGGCCGCGGGGTAAATGGCTACACCTTC. Filled out from reference TRBV7-9 and TRBJ1-2, the complete variable domain reads DTGVSQNPRHKITKRGQNVTFRCDPISEHNRLYWYRQTLGQGPEFLTYFQNEAQLEKSRLLSDRFSAERPKGSFSTLEIQRTEQGDSAMYLCASGRGVNGYTFGSGTRLTVV.